The 18 T cell receptor beta chains given below trace back to one sample, sequenced in a study of CXCR3-negative and CXCR3-positive naive CD8 T cells. General study findings and limits: Naive cells with CXCR3 showed TRB CDR3s that were more hydrophobic than those in CXCR3-negative naive cells.

Their cognate antigens are unknown. UMI-labeled TRB cDNA libraries were prepared by 5' RACE. TCRdb re-called the 5' RACE reads and shows each CDR3 protein once, DNA omitted. Across some 150,000 distinct CDR3 sequences, the top ten clones capture 0.41% of the sample. The sequencing sample was made of naive CXCR3+ CD8+ T cells from blood. Regarding subset: CD45RO-CCR7+CD27+CD95- naive CD8+ T cells expressing CXCR3 (TNR3+). These receptors were obtained from a human donor in good health. Some clones in this sample may be carry-over from other donors' samples.

V gene TRBV4-1 combines with J gene TRBJ2-7; the D call of TRBD1 rests on TCRdb alone, since no DNA is present to check it. CDR1 and CDR2 (germline): MGHRA, YSYEKL. The CDR3 loop spans 13 amino acids. CDR3 in amino acids: CASSQRTESEQYF.

V gene TRBV7-9 combines with J gene TRBJ1-2; TCRdb outputs TRBD1, but without DNA this stays unchecked. CDR1 is SEHNR, CDR2 FQNEAQ, per germline (reference sequence). The CDR3 consists of 13 residues. The CDR3 region is CASSRDRGDGYTF.

The V and J genes are TRBV11-2 and TRBJ2-5. The CDR3 length is 15 residues. The germline CDR1 and CDR2 sequences are SGHAT and FQNNGV. The CDR3 region is CASRLRLAAQETKYF.

The gene calls are TRBV7-9 and TRBJ2-1. The germline V gene has CDR1 SEHNR and CDR2 FQNEAQ (reference sequence). This CDR3 is 13 amino acids long. The CDR3 sequence is CASSSGSYNEQFF.

This CDR3 reads CASSLRTRYQVTQYF. The chain is built from TRBV7-8 and TRBJ2-5. Germline V gene sequence: CDR1 SGHVS, CDR2 FQNEAQ. The CDR3 covers 15 residues.

The CDR3 reads CASSKYPKRTQYF. This chain uses TRBV21-1 with TRBJ2-5. TRBV21-1 is annotated as a pseudogene. The CDR3 consists of 13 residues.

V usage is TRBV28 and J usage is TRBJ1-5; TCRdb designates TRBD1, a call that cannot be tested without DNA. The CDR3 has 15 amino acids. Germline V gene data show CDR1 as MDHEN and CDR2 as SYDVKM. CDR3 sequence reads: CASSGKWDSNQPQHF. The whole variable domain, remainder taken from reference TRBV28 and TRBJ1-5, is DVKVTQSSRYLVKRTGEKVFLECVQDMDHENMFWYRQDPGLGLRLIYFSYDVKMKEKGDIPEGYSVSREKKERFSLILESASTNQTSMYLCASSGKWDSNQPQHFGDGTRLSIL.

The chain combines TRBV7-2 with TRBJ2-7. CDR1 and CDR2 from the germline V gene are SGHTA and FQGNSA. This CDR3 region has 15 residues. The CDR3 is CASSLEPRSSYEQYF. The entire variable domain, with the rest obtained from reference TRBV7-2 and TRBJ2-7, is as follows: GAGVSQSPSNKVTEKGKDVELRCDPISGHTALYWYRQSLGQGLEFLIYFQGNSAPDKSGLPSDRFSAERTGGSVSTLTIQRTQQEDSAVYLCASSLEPRSSYEQYFGPGTRLTVT.

V is TRBV12-3 or TRBV12-4 and J is TRBJ2-7; the TRBD1 assignment by TCRdb is unverifiable without DNA. The CDR3 is 15 residues long. CDR3 amino acids: CASSPSGTGTNEQYF.

This chain links TRBV6-2 or TRBV6-3 with TRBJ2-1; TCRdb calls TRBD2, which cannot be checked without DNA. The CDR3 runs 14 residues. Germline V gene data show CDR1 as MNHEY and CDR2 as SVGEGT. The CDR3 sequence is CASSPAAVYNEQFF.

J is TRBJ2-7 and V is TRBV28; TCRdb's D call of TRBD1 is untestable without DNA. The germline V gene has CDR1 MDHEN and CDR2 SYDVKM. The CDR3 spans 12 residues. The CDR3: CASSSPAYEQYF. The full variable domain, rest sourced from reference TRBV28 and TRBJ2-7, is DVKVTQSSRYLVKRTGEKVFLECVQDMDHENMFWYRQDPGLGLRLIYFSYDVKMKEKGDIPEGYSVSREKKERFSLILESASTNQTSMYLCASSSPAYEQYFGPGTRLTVT.

This chain connects TRBV4-2 to TRBJ2-1. Germline V lookup: CDR1 LGHNA, CDR2 YNFKEQ. The CDR3 loop spans 12 amino acids. CDR3 region: CASSQEHNEQFF.

The CDR3 reads CASSSPRAGEGEQFF. The chain combines TRBV5-1 with TRBJ2-1; TCRdb proposes TRBD2, but this gene call is untestable without DNA. There are 15 residues in the CDR3. Germline V gene sequence: CDR1 SGHRS, CDR2 YFSETQ.

The J gene is TRBJ1-2, the V gene TRBV5-6; TCRdb's assignment of TRBD1 cannot be checked, as there is no DNA. Germline-derived CDR1 and CDR2 are SGHDT and YYEEEE. The CDR3 length is 14 residues. CDR3 protein: CASSLGTGTYGYTF.

The CDR3 protein is CASGLTLGGSGGSSYNEQFF. This chain connects TRBV12-5 to TRBJ2-1; TCRdb proposes TRBD2, but this gene call is untestable without DNA. The germline V gene has CDR1 LGHNT and CDR2 FRNRAP. The CDR3 is 20 amino acids.

The rearrangement joins TRBV6-5 to TRBJ1-1; TCRdb's assignment of TRBD1 cannot be checked, as there is no DNA. The germline CDR1 and CDR2 sequences are MNHEY and SVGAGI. This CDR3 spans 13 amino acids. This CDR3 reads CASSYSPTGEAFF.

V is TRBV6-6 and J is TRBJ2-1; TCRdb gives TRBD1 as the D gene, but with no DNA this cannot be confirmed. Germline loops: CDR1 MNHNY, CDR2 SVGAGI (reference sequence). The CDR3 runs 16 residues. The CDR3 region is CASTVLPGTEHNEQFF.

The genes are TRBV28 and TRBJ2-7; TCRdb indicates TRBD1, and absent DNA this call remains unverified. The CDR3 is made up of 15 amino acids. Germline V gene lookup returns CDR1 MDHEN and CDR2 SYDVKM. CDR3 amino acids: CASIQVGTGSYKQYF.